Shown below are 23 T cell receptor beta chains from a single sample sequenced in a study of shared clonotypes between healthy human individuals. Generated by immunoSEQ multiplex PCR, the TCRdb table keeps only in-frame clones and is missing some. The sample lists a few million clones, 80% to 95% occurring once. Sequenced sample: naive CD4+ T cells from PBMCs. The subset: CD45RA+ positively selected. These receptors all stem from a man between 18 and 29 years old in good health. Some clones in this sample may be carry-over from other donors' samples.

The gene calls are TRBV20-1 and TRBJ1-5; D remains ambiguous. This CDR3 comprises 11 residues. V was cut by 7 bases and J by 5 bases, with 9 bases left in between. The germline V gene has CDR1 DFQATT and CDR2 SNEGSKA (reference sequence). In nucleotides, the CDR3 is TGCAGTGTTACAAGAGATCAGCCCCAGCATTTT. Translation gives CSVTRDQPQHF.

With respect to this clone: The same CDR3 can be traced to other DNA sequences in this sample. The chain recombines TRBV2 with TRBJ2-4; 10 nucleotides line up with TRBD1. The junction had 1 base not matched to a gene; V was cut back by 4 bases and J by 7 bases. Germline-derived CDR1 and CDR2 are SNHLY and FYNNEI. The CDR3 runs to 13 residues. CDR3 region: CASSGQGANIQYF. CDR3 sequence (DNA): TGTGCCAGCAGTGGACAGGGGGCCAACATTCAGTACTTC.

CDR3 sequence reads: CASSFPLSAPGGGTDTQYF. Here the CDR3 DNA reads TGTGCCAGCAGCTTCCCCTTGTCAGCCCCAGGGGGGGGCACAGATACGCAGTATTTT. The chain couples TRBV5-4 to TRBJ2-3; D could derive from TRBD1 or TRBD2 (7 bases each). V lost 2 bases, J lost 1 base, and 23 bases lay in between. The germline gives CDR1 SGHNT, CDR2 YYREEE (reference sequence). The CDR3 spans 19 residues.

A remark on this clone: This CDR3 is also generated by other DNA sequences in the sample. The chain is built from TRBV5-4 and TRBJ2-3; 9 bases line up with TRBD2. The CDR3 runs 14 residues. With V trimmed by 3 bases and J by 3 bases, 2 bases remained unmatched. CDR1 is SGHNT, CDR2 YYREEE, per germline (reference sequence). CDR3: CASSSTSGTDTQYF. Here the CDR3 DNA reads TGTGCCAGCAGCTCGACTAGCGGAACAGATACGCAGTATTTT.

V and J are TRBV5-1 and TRBJ2-2; D not certain. The V end was cut by 6 bases, the J end by 0 bases, with 15 bases between. The CDR3 runs 16 residues. The germline V gene has CDR1 SGHRS and CDR2 YFSETQ. The CDR3 sequence is CASNLAQVANTGELFF. DNA for the CDR3: TGCGCCAGCAACCTGGCGCAGGTCGCGAACACCGGGGAGCTGTTTTTT.

V usage is TRBV7-2 and J usage is TRBJ2-7; TRBD2 matches 10 bases. The CDR3 has 15 residues. Germline CDR1 and CDR2: SGHTA and FQGNSA. Trimming cost V 5 bases and J 2 bases; bases outside gene matches: 6. In DNA, the CDR3 is TGTGCCAGCAGCGGTAGCGGGAGGACTGCCTACGAGCAGTACTTC. This translates into CASSGSGRTAYEQYF. The variable domain in full, completed from reference TRBV7-2 and TRBJ2-7, reads GAGVSQSPSNKVTEKGKDVELRCDPISGHTALYWYRQSLGQGLEFLIYFQGNSAPDKSGLPSDRFSAERTGGSVSTLTIQRTQQEDSAVYLCASSGSGRTAYEQYFGPGTRLTVT.

The chain combines TRBV7-6 with TRBJ2-1; TRBD1 agrees at 12 bases. The germline gives CDR1 SGHVS, CDR2 FNYEAQ. V dropped 1 base and J dropped 7; count of bases not matched to a gene: 11. This CDR3 is 18 amino acids long. The CDR3 DNA is TGTGCCAGCAGCTTAGGGTCTCGGGGACAGGGGGCCGGGAATGAGCAGTTCTTC. Translated, it gives CASSLGSRGQGAGNEQFF.

This chain connects TRBV5-1 to TRBJ2-1; 10 nucleotides match TRBD2. Germline values: CDR1 SGHRS, CDR2 YFSETQ. With 0 bases clipped from V and 4 bases from J, the junction kept 19 bases outside the gene matches. This CDR3 has 21 amino acids. DNA for the CDR3: TGCGCCAGCAGCTTGGGACCTACATCGGGACTAGCGCGTGGGTCTTACAATGAGCAGTTCTTC. It translates to CASSLGPTSGLARGSYNEQFF.

This chain connects TRBV28 to TRBJ2-5; 8 bases map to TRBD2. The germline CDR1 and CDR2 sequences are MDHEN and SYDVKM. The CDR3 extends over 14 amino acids. V trimming: 9 bases; J trimming: 5 bases; junction bases outside the gene matches: 11. The CDR3 protein is CASSSGTSMETQYF. The CDR3 nucleotides read TGTGCCAGTTCATCCGGGACTAGTATGGAGACCCAGTACTTC.

The rearrangement links TRBV9 to TRBJ2-3; 11 bases line up with TRBD2. J gave up 0 bases and V 0 bases, and 6 bases lay outside the gene matches. The CDR3 is 18 amino acids. CDR1 SGDLS and CDR2 YYNGEE come from the germline V gene. The CDR3 coding sequence is TGTGCCAGCAGCGTAGGGTCGGGACTAGCGGCTAGCACAGATACGCAGTATTTT. Residues: CASSVGSGLAASTDTQYF. Combining the CDR3 with reference TRBV9 and TRBJ2-3 gives the whole variable domain DSGVTQTPKHLITATGQRVTLRCSPRSGDLSVYWYQQSLDQGLQFLIQYYNGEERAKGNILERFSAQQFPDLHSELNLSSLELGDSALYFCASSVGSGLAASTDTQYFGPGTRLTVL.

The chain employs TRBV2 and TRBJ1-4, with a weak D call TRBD1 (5 bases). V lost 4 bases to trimming and J lost 4 bases, with 10 bases between them. This CDR3 comprises 14 residues. The germline V gene encodes CDR1 SNHLY and CDR2 FYNNEI. Here the CDR3 reads CASSAGRFNEKLFF. CDR3 DNA sequence: TGTGCCAGCAGTGCAGGGAGGTTTAATGAAAAACTGTTTTTT.

The chain links TRBV4-1 to TRBJ1-1; TRBD1 might be the D (5 bases). In germline, CDR1 is MGHRA, CDR2 YSYEKL. The germline V and J ends were trimmed by 1 base and 6 bases, with 27 bases remaining between them. The CDR3 sequence is 19 residues long. The CDR3 sequence: CASSQVGKGTLESGPEAFF. For the CDR3, the DNA is TGCGCCAGCAGCCAAGTGGGTAAGGGGACCCTGGAAAGTGGTCCTGAAGCTTTCTTT.

The chain carries TRBV28 and TRBJ2-7; the D gene is possibly TRBD2 (6 bases). Trimming stripped 4 bases from V and 3 bases from J, with 19 bases between. This CDR3 contains 16 residues. Per the germline V gene, CDR1 is MDHEN and CDR2 is SYDVKM. The DNA of the CDR3 is TGTGCCAGCAGTTCCTTTACTCGGGACTTCCACTACGAGCAGTACTTC. It translates to CASSSFTRDFHYEQYF.

The chain employs TRBV7-2 and TRBJ2-7, with a tentative D call TRBD2 (6 bases). From germline, CDR1 is SGHTA and CDR2 FQGNSA. V shed 2 bases and J shed 9 bases, with 23 bases lying between them. There are 16 residues in the CDR3. The CDR3 DNA follows: TGTGCCAGCAGCTTACCAAACGCGGGAACCCATCCGGGGCAGTACTTC. Protein product: CASSLPNAGTHPGQYF. The full variable domain, in which reference TRBV7-2 and TRBJ2-7 provide the parts outside the CDR3, is GAGVSQSPSNKVTEKGKDVELRCDPISGHTALYWYRQSLGQGLEFLIYFQGNSAPDKSGLPSDRFSAERTGGSVSTLTIQRTQQEDSAVYLCASSLPNAGTHPGQYFGPGTRLTVT.

The CDR3 nucleotides are TGTGCCAGCAGTGAAGGGGGAGGGTGGAACACTGAAGCTTTCTTT. As protein: CASSEGGGWNTEAFF. The rearrangement links TRBV2 to TRBJ1-1; D gene unclear. Germline values: CDR1 SNHLY, CDR2 FYNNEI. The CDR3 runs 15 residues. Between the trimmed V and J ends, which lost 1 base and 1 base, there was a span of 10 bases. The complete variable domain, with remaining parts taken from reference TRBV2 and TRBJ1-1, reads EPEVTQTPSHQVTQMGQEVILRCVPISNHLYFYWYRQILGQKVEFLVSFYNNEISEKSEIFDDQFSVERPDGSNFTLKIRSTKLEDSAMYFCASSEGGGWNTEAFFGQGTRLTVV.

Regarding this clone: Within the sample, other DNA sequences also encode this same CDR3. V usage is TRBV5-1 and J usage is TRBJ2-1; 7 bases match TRBD2. There are 15 residues in the CDR3. The germline V gene has CDR1 SGHRS and CDR2 YFSETQ. The J segment lost 0 bases and the V segment lost 3 bases, leaving 3 bases of the junction unmatched. This CDR3 reads CASSSVAGSYNEQFF. The CDR3 coding sequence is TGCGCCAGCAGCTCAGTAGCGGGCTCCTACAATGAGCAGTTCTTC.

The V gene is TRBV5-5, the J gene TRBJ2-7, with D perhaps matching TRBD2 (5 bases). Trimming left V 1 base short and J 4 bases short, with 12 bases between. Germline V gene lookup returns CDR1 SGHKS and CDR2 YYEKEE (reference sequence). This CDR3 has 14 amino acids. The CDR3 DNA follows: TGTGCCAGCAGCTTGTTAACCGGGGAGTACGAGCAGTACTTC. Amino acid sequence: CASSLLTGEYEQYF.

The chain links TRBV5-4 to TRBJ2-7, with TRBD1 matching 7 bases. CDR3 length: 15 residues. Germline V gives CDR1 SGHNT, CDR2 YYREEE (reference sequence). Unmatched junction bases numbered 8, after V lost 3 bases and J lost 2 bases. DNA for the CDR3: TGTGCCAGCAGCTCCTTCGGACAGGCCCCCTACGAGCAGTACTTC. This sequence encodes CASSSFGQAPYEQYF.

The CDR3 spells CASGQGGGDGYTF. In nucleotides, the CDR3 is TGCGCCAGCGGGCAAGGGGGCGGAGATGGCTACACCTTC. The chain employs TRBV5-1 and TRBJ1-2; 7 positions agree with TRBD1. V was clipped by 7 bases and J by 6 bases; unmatched bases: 9. The CDR3 is made up of 13 amino acids. Germline CDR1 is SGHRS and CDR2 is YFSETQ.

The chain employs TRBV5-4 and TRBJ2-6, with TRBD1 matching 7 bases. The V segment lost 3 bases and the J segment 0 bases; nucleotides outside the gene matches: 6. CDR3 size: 17 residues. The germline CDR1 and CDR2 sequences are SGHNT and YYREEE (reference sequence). CDR3 residues: CASSSVRDSSGANVLTF. As DNA, the CDR3 is TGTGCCAGCAGCTCGGTTAGGGACAGCTCTGGGGCCAACGTCCTGACTTTC.

The chain is built from TRBV10-3 and TRBJ2-7; no firm D call. The ends were cut back, 5 bases at V and 3 bases at J, with 14 bases in the middle. Germline V CDR1 and CDR2: ENHRY, SYGVKD. The CDR3 runs to 14 residues. CDR3 region: CAISNRQERYEQYF. The DNA of the CDR3 is TGTGCCATCAGTAACCGGCAGGAGCGCTACGAGCAGTACTTC.

As regards this clone: In the same sample, other DNA sequences code for this CDR3. J is TRBJ2-3 and V is TRBV15; D is unclear. The CDR3 is 14 amino acids. V gave up 1 base and J gave up 2 bases, with 7 bases separating them. CDR1 and CDR2 from the germline V gene are LNHNV and YYDKDF (reference sequence). This chain's CDR3 is CATSRGPNTDTQYF. The CDR3, as DNA: TGTGCCACCAGCAGAGGGCCAAACACAGATACGCAGTATTTT.

The rearrangement links TRBV27 to TRBJ2-5, with TRBD2 identical over 12 bases. CDR1 is MNHEY and CDR2 is SMNVEV in the germline V gene (reference sequence). The CDR3 contains 16 residues. Losses at the gene ends were 4 bases for V and 4 bases for J; bases not matched to a gene: 7. The CDR3 DNA is TGTGCCAGCAGTTACCTTTCTAGCGGGAGGGGAGAGACCCAGTACTTC. Translation gives CASSYLSSGRGETQYF.